What follows are 23 T cell receptor beta chains derived from one specimen sequenced in a study of beta chain features in type 1 diabetes. The entirety of the isolated RNA underwent reverse transcription, so expressed TCRB transcripts were sequenced. Generated by immunoSEQ multiplex PCR, the TCRdb table keeps only in-frame clones and is missing some. The data contain roughly 150,000 clones, 8.5% to 14% of them singletons. What was sequenced was central memory CD4+ T cells from blood. These TCRs come from a man aged 18 to 30 in good health.

J is TRBJ2-1 and V is TRBV29-1, with a possible D match to TRBD1 (6 bases). V gave up 0 bases and J gave up 3 bases, with 9 bases separating them. The CDR3 length is 14 residues. Germline loops: CDR1 SQVTM, CDR2 ANQGSEA. The CDR3: CSVEEFRGYNEQFF. The CDR3 region has the DNA TGCAGCGTTGAAGAATTCAGGGGCTACAATGAGCAGTTCTTC.

This clone occurred a few times. The rearrangement links TRBV6-5 to TRBJ2-7; D is uncertain. The V end was cut by 6 bases, the J end by 2 bases, with 11 bases between. Germline V lookup: CDR1 MNHEY, CDR2 SVGAGI. The CDR3 is 13 residues long. The CDR3 loop is CASRGMLTYEQYF. CDR3 DNA sequence: TGTGCCAGCAGGGGAATGCTAACCTACGAGCAGTACTTC.

This clone has just a few counts. This chain uses TRBV2 with TRBJ2-6, with a tentative D call TRBD2 (7 bases). Between the trimmed V and J ends, which lost 4 bases and 0 bases, there was a span of 13 bases. Germline-derived CDR1 and CDR2 are SNHLY and FYNNEI. The CDR3 covers 17 residues. CDR3 residues: CASSVSGGHSGANVLTF. The CDR3, as DNA: TGTGCCAGCAGTGTATCGGGGGGCCACTCTGGGGCCAACGTCCTGACTTTC.

This clone has just a few counts. The CDR3 DNA is TGTGCCAGCAGCAGCTACAGGGGGCGCTTACTGGGGCTGTTTTTT. It specifies CASSSYRGRLLGLFF. The gene calls are TRBV7-2 and TRBJ2-2, with 9 bases fitting TRBD1. With 5 bases clipped from V and 13 bases from J, the junction kept 14 bases outside the gene matches. The CDR3 spans 15 residues. Germline values: CDR1 SGHTA, CDR2 FQGNSA.

Turning to this clone: The junction departs from germline at one end; a sequencing error may be responsible. The chain joins TRBV7-2 to TRBJ1-1, with D uncertain. This CDR3 is 15 amino acids long. Germline-derived CDR1 and CDR2 are SGHTA and FQGNSA. This CDR3 reads CASSSLAFGNAEAFF. The CDR3 nucleotides read TGTGCCAGCAGCTCTTTGGCATTTGGGAACGCTGAAGCTTTCTTT.

The genes are TRBV25-1 and TRBJ1-6; tentative D call: TRBD1 (5 bases). Trimming removed 8 bases from V and 9 bases from J, with 14 bases in between. From germline, CDR1 is MGHDK and CDR2 SYGVNS. The CDR3 contains 13 residues. DNA for the CDR3: TGTGCCAGCGGAGGGGTAATGGGTTCACCCCTCCACTTT. The encoded protein is CASGGVMGSPLHF.

This clone was counted only a few times. The chain employs TRBV28 and TRBJ2-7; TRBD2 is a possible D gene (6 bases). Germline V gene data show CDR1 as MDHEN and CDR2 as SYDVKM. CDR3 length: 17 residues. Trimming took 7 bases from V and 4 from J, leaving 26 bases between them. As DNA, the CDR3 is TGTGCCAGCACCGTTTCTGTTGGAGGGTTCAGCTCTTACGAGCAGTACTTC. Translated, it gives CASTVSVGGFSSYEQYF.

The chain couples TRBV5-1 to TRBJ2-3; no reliable D call. V was clipped by 0 bases and J by 5 bases, with 16 bases between them. Germline CDR1 is SGHRS and CDR2 is YFSETQ. The CDR3 runs 16 residues. CDR3 protein: CASSLGDNLGGDTQYF. The CDR3 DNA reads as TGCGCCAGCAGCTTGGGCGACAACCTGGGTGGAGATACGCAGTATTTT.

This clone was detected only a few times. The chain links TRBV9 to TRBJ1-2; TRBD1 might be the D (6 bases). CDR1 is SGDLS, CDR2 YYNGEE, per germline. There are 13 residues in the CDR3. V was cut by 7 bases and J by 4 bases, with 14 bases left in between. CDR3 DNA: TGTGCCAGCGGCAGGGGTAATGGCTATGGCTACACCTTC. This encodes CASGRGNGYGYTF.

There are many counts of this clone. This chain links TRBV7-9 with TRBJ2-3; the D gene is possibly TRBD1 (6 bases). The CDR3 consists of 15 residues. V shed 2 bases and J shed 5 bases, with 14 bases lying between them. CDR1 and CDR2 from the germline V gene are SEHNR and FQNEAQ (reference sequence). CDR3: CASSLRGPDRDTQYF. The DNA for the CDR3 is TGTGCCAGCAGCTTAAGGGGTCCGGACAGAGATACGCAGTATTTT.

There are a few counts of this clone. The chain carries TRBV7-2 and TRBJ2-3; 7 bases fit TRBD2. The CDR3 is 17 residues long. The junction had 15 bases not matched to a gene; V was cut back by 4 bases and J by 5 bases. Germline CDR1 and CDR2: SGHTA and FQGNSA. In DNA, the CDR3 is TGTGCCAGCAGCTCCCCGGTGGCGGGAGTTGGGAAAGATACGCAGTATTTT. This codes for CASSSPVAGVGKDTQYF.

This clone was observed a handful of times. The rearrangement uses TRBV11-2 and TRBJ2-3; tentative D call: TRBD2 (6 bases). Trimming pared 0 bases from V and 1 base from J, leaving 8 bases between. Germline V gene lookup returns CDR1 SGHAT and CDR2 FQNNGV. The CDR3 loop spans 15 amino acids. The CDR3 is CASSLDKRGTDTQYF. The CDR3 bases are TGTGCCAGCAGCTTAGATAAGCGGGGCACAGATACGCAGTATTTT.

This sequence joins TRBV7-9 and TRBJ1-1; the match to TRBD1 covers 7 bases. Germline trimming cut 5 bases from V and 0 bases from J; bases unmatched to any gene: 3. This CDR3 has 14 amino acids. Germline CDR1 and CDR2: SEHNR and FQNEAQ (reference sequence). Written as DNA, the CDR3 is TGTGCCAGCAGCCAACAGGGGATGAACACTGAAGCTTTCTTT. Amino acids: CASSQQGMNTEAFF.

The chain is built from TRBV28 and TRBJ1-5; D call uncertain. CDR3 length: 16 amino acids. The V end was cut by 3 bases, the J end by 2 bases, with 14 bases between. CDR1 is MDHEN, CDR2 SYDVKM, per germline. The DNA of the CDR3 is TGTGCCAGCAGTTTCTCCGGGGTATGGGGCAATCAGCCCCAGCATTTT. This translates into CASSFSGVWGNQPQHF.

This clone came up a few times. The V gene is TRBV30, the J gene TRBJ1-2; D gene uncertain. This CDR3 has 13 amino acids. Trimming removed 2 bases at V and 6 bases at J, with 13 bases between. CDR1 and CDR2 (germline): GTSNPN, SVGIG (reference sequence). CDR3 protein: CAWSTGPGHGYTF. The CDR3 nucleotides read TGTGCCTGGAGTACCGGGCCCGGACATGGCTACACCTTC.

This clone was counted between two and nine times. At one boundary the junction diverges from the germline segment, which might be a read error. This chain uses TRBV30 with TRBJ2-5, with D possibly TRBD2 on 5 matching bases. This CDR3 is built from 13 residues. CDR1 and CDR2 from the germline V gene are GTSNPN and SVGIG (reference sequence). In DNA form, the CDR3 reads TGTGCCGGGAGTCGTGCGGCCGGAGAGACCCAGTACTTC. This sequence encodes CAGSRAAGETQYF.

This clone was observed many times. The chain joins TRBV7-8 to TRBJ2-4; D remains unclear. Trimming took 1 base from V and 1 from J, leaving 11 bases between them. Per the germline V gene, CDR1 is SGHVS and CDR2 is FQNEAQ. The CDR3 has 16 amino acids. The CDR3 sequence: CASSLVANRAKNIQYF. CDR3 nucleotide sequence: TGTGCCAGCAGCTTAGTAGCTAACCGGGCCAAAAACATTCAGTACTTC.

This clone has more than one count but fewer than ten. The gene calls are TRBV14 and TRBJ2-7, with a possible D match to TRBD2 (6 bases). The length of the CDR3 is 15 residues. The germline V gene has CDR1 SGHDN and CDR2 FVKESK. Trimming removed 4 bases from V and 1 base from J, with 14 bases in between. Here the CDR3 reads CASSPWRGESYEQYF. Written as DNA, the CDR3 is TGTGCCAGCAGCCCATGGCGGGGTGAGTCCTACGAGCAGTACTTC.

This clone appeared a few times. The chain uses TRBV30 and TRBJ1-5; 10 bases line up with TRBD1. The V gene end was trimmed by 2 bases and the J gene end by 4 bases; junction bases not matched to a gene: 2. The CDR3 is made up of 14 amino acids. Germline lookup yields CDR1 GTSNPN and CDR2 SVGIG (reference sequence). CDR3 nucleotides: TGTGCCTGGAGTACGGGACAGGGGAATCAGCCCCAGCATTTT. It codes for CAWSTGQGNQPQHF.

The chain combines TRBV7-2 with TRBJ2-3; 10 positions agree with TRBD1. The CDR3 has 16 residues. The germline V gene has CDR1 SGHTA and CDR2 FQGNSA. After removal of 6 bases from V and 5 bases from J, the junction contained 11 bases not matched to a gene. CDR3 amino acids: CASSQWDRGRGDTQYF. CDR3 sequence (DNA): TGTGCCAGCAGTCAATGGGACAGGGGACGGGGAGATACGCAGTATTTT.

This clone was found many times. The chain links TRBV10-3 to TRBJ2-1; 8 bases match TRBD2. V dropped 11 bases and J dropped 3; count of bases not matched to a gene: 9. The CDR3 runs to 14 residues. Germline CDR1 and CDR2: ENHRY and SYGVKD. In nucleotides, the CDR3 is TGTGCCGTGGAAACCGGGACTAGCTACAATGAGCAGTTCTTC. It encodes CAVETGTSYNEQFF.

The chain couples TRBV4-1 to TRBJ2-5; D ambiguous. CDR1 is MGHRA, CDR2 YSYEKL, per germline. This CDR3 region has 16 residues. V lost 0 bases and J lost 1, with 12 bases in between. Written as DNA, the CDR3 is TGCGCCAGCAGCCAAGATCATGACGGCTCCCAAGAGACCCAGTACTTC. Amino acids: CASSQDHDGSQETQYF.

This clone was counted between two and nine times. This rearrangement joins TRBV6-5 to TRBJ2-5; TRBD1 aligns across 8 bases. Germline values: CDR1 MNHEY, CDR2 SVGAGI. V dropped 2 bases and J dropped 2; count of bases not matched to a gene: 7. The CDR3 sequence is 16 residues long. The CDR3 nucleotides read TGTGCCAGCAGTTACAGCACCGGGACAGGTCAAGAGACCCAGTACTTC. It codes for CASSYSTGTGQETQYF.